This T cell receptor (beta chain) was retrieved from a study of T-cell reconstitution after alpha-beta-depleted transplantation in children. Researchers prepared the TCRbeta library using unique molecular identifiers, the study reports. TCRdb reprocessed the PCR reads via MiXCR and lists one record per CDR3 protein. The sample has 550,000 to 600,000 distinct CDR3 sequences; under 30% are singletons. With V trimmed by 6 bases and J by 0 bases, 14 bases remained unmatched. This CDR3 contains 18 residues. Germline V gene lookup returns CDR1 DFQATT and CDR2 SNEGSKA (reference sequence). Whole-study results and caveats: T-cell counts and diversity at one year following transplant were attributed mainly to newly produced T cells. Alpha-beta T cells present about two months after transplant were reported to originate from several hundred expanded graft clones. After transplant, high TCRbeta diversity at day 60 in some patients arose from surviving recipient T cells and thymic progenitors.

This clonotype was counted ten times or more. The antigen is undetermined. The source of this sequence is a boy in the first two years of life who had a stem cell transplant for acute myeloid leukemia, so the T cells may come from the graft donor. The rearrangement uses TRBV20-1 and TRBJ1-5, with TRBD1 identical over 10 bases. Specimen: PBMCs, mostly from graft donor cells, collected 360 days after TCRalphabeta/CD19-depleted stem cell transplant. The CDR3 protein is CSATPRDRGGFSNQPQHF. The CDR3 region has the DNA TGCAGTGCCACACCCAGGGACAGGGGAGGTTTTAGCAATCAGCCCCAGCATTTT.